This TCR beta chain was profiled in a study of Ad26.COV2.S vaccination and SARS-CoV-2 variants. Study information: Ad26.COV2.S shots went into the muscle once or twice, 56 days apart.

Treatment described: some 20 received Ad26.COV2.S at low or high dose, single or two shots; about five received placebo; per-sample allocation not given. All samples were drawn on day 63, counting from the first vaccine or placebo injection. TCRdb's table, derived via immunoSEQ multiplex PCR, lists solely in-frame clones and lacks some. The sample has approximately 280,000 clones, around 87% seen once. The V segment lost 7 bases and the J segment 5 bases; nucleotides outside the gene matches: 3. Looked up from germline, CDR1 is SGHRS and CDR2 is YFSETQ. The CDR3 has 13 residues. This clonotype was obtained from a person between 18 and 60 years old who received the Ad26.COV2.S COVID-19 vaccine or a placebo. The V gene is TRBV5-1, the J gene TRBJ2-1, with 10 bases lining up with TRBD2. Here the sequenced sample was peripheral blood, taken in a trial of Ad26.COV2.S vaccine versus placebo. In DNA, the CDR3 is TGCGCCAGCCGGACTAGCGGTGACAATGAGCAGTTCTTC. It translates to CASRTSGDNEQFF.